The 16 T cell receptor beta chains reported below all come from one sample, sequenced in a study of high-grade serous ovarian cancer treatment subgroups. Measured with immunoSEQ multiplex PCR; TCRdb has only the in-frame clones, and not every one. The sample lists under 8,000 clones; 75% to 85% were seen once. The tumor samples were collected prior to definitive surgery or chemotherapy. The sequenced sample consisted of tumor tissue. These receptors were collected from a human donor with high-grade serous ovarian cancer.

The CDR3 here is CASSLDRGTGYTF. As DNA, the CDR3 is TGCGCCAGCAGCCTAGACAGGGGAACTGGCTACACCTTC. This chain connects TRBV5-1 to TRBJ1-2; TRBD1 matches at 8 bases. The CDR3 extends over 13 amino acids. V shed 4 bases and J 7 bases; nucleotides not matched to a gene: 6. CDR1 is SGHRS and CDR2 is YFSETQ in the germline V gene.

The chain uses TRBV5-1 and TRBJ2-5; 7 positions match TRBD2. The V gene end was trimmed by 4 bases and the J gene end by 0 bases; junction bases not matched to a gene: 12. From germline, CDR1 is SGHRS and CDR2 YFSETQ. The CDR3 is made up of 17 amino acids. The CDR3 DNA is TGCGCCAGCAGCCTACTGAGCGGGACCACGTACCAAGAGACCCAGTACTTC. This sequence encodes CASSLLSGTTYQETQYF.

By its share, this clone is large (0.1 to 1%). The chain joins TRBV2 to TRBJ1-5; no clear D gene. Trimming cost V 1 base and J 5 bases, with 18 bases left between them. From germline, CDR1 is SNHLY and CDR2 FYNNEI. The CDR3 is 17 residues long. The CDR3, as DNA: TGTGCCAGCAGTGAAGAAGGTTCACGGAGCCCCCATCAGCCCCAGCATTTT. Translated, it gives CASSEEGSRSPHQPQHF.

The chain joins TRBV19 to TRBJ2-4, with 9 positions matching TRBD1. Looked up from germline, CDR1 is LNHDA and CDR2 is SQIVND (reference sequence). The CDR3 is made up of 15 amino acids. V shed 3 bases, J shed 3 bases, and the junction held 3 bases outside the gene matches. This CDR3 is CASSMGQGFKNIQYF. The DNA for the CDR3 is TGTGCCAGTAGTATGGGACAGGGTTTCAAAAACATTCAGTACTTC.

This sequence joins TRBV5-1 and TRBJ2-3; 7 bases line up with TRBD1. The CDR3 runs 15 residues. V was clipped by 2 bases and J by 1 base; unmatched bases: 4. Germline V CDR1 and CDR2: SGHRS, YFSETQ. CDR3 coding DNA: TGCGCCAGCAGCTTCACCGGGACAGGCACAGATACGCAGTATTTT. The encoded protein is CASSFTGTGTDTQYF.

V usage is TRBV15 and J usage is TRBJ2-5; no clear D gene. The CDR3 sequence is 13 residues long. CDR1 LNHNV and CDR2 YYDKDF come from the germline V gene (reference sequence). Trimming shortened V by 0 bases and J by 3 bases, and 5 bases separated the two germline ends. CDR3 in DNA: TGTGCCACCAGCAGAGATCAGGAAGAGACCCAGTACTTC. It is translated as CATSRDQEETQYF.

This clone was seen a few times. CDR3 region: CASSVGHEQYF. CDR3 sequence (DNA): TGTGCCAGCAGTGTAGGCCACGAGCAGTACTTC. V and J are TRBV2 and TRBJ2-7; D is ambiguous. Trimming cost V 4 bases and J 5 bases, with 6 bases left between them. The CDR3 length is 11 residues. The V gene's germline CDR1 is SNHLY and CDR2 FYNNEI.

This clone has just a few counts. The rearrangement uses TRBV5-1 and TRBJ2-7; perhaps D is TRBD1 or TRBD2 (5 bases each). Germline V gene sequence: CDR1 SGHRS, CDR2 YFSETQ. This CDR3 contains 14 residues. Trimming took 8 bases from V and 4 from J, leaving 19 bases between them. CDR3 nucleotides: TGCGCCAGTCAACCGGGACCCCAACAATACGAGCAGTACTTC. Translation gives CASQPGPQQYEQYF.

This clone was found once. The gene calls are TRBV5-6 and TRBJ2-5, with D possibly matching TRBD2 (7 bases). The germline CDR1 and CDR2 sequences are SGHDT and YYEEEE. The CDR3 has 17 amino acids. V lost 0 bases and J lost 2, with 17 bases in between. CDR3 in DNA: TGTGCCAGCAGCTTGGAGGTTCGGGGGGCGCGTCAAGAGACCCAGTACTTC. Amino acids: CASSLEVRGARQETQYF.

The chain couples TRBV6-5 to TRBJ2-7; 9 nucleotides match TRBD1. The CDR3 loop spans 14 amino acids. Germline V gene lookup returns CDR1 MNHEY and CDR2 SVGAGI. J lost 1 base, V lost 6 bases, and 4 bases had no gene match. CDR3 DNA: TGTGCCAGCAGCAAACAGGGGGCATCCTACGAGCAGTACTTC. The encoded protein is CASSKQGASYEQYF.

The CDR3 DNA reads as TGTGCCAGTAGTATTGGGCAACTCTCCGAGACCCAGTACTTC. As protein: CASSIGQLSETQYF. The chain uses TRBV19 and TRBJ2-5; D remains unclear. Germline V gene sequence: CDR1 LNHDA, CDR2 SQIVND (reference sequence). CDR3 size: 14 residues. The V and J ends lost 3 bases and 5 bases respectively, with 13 bases between them.

This clone is deemed large. The chain links TRBV7-6 to TRBJ2-7; D is uncertain. The ends were cut back, 5 bases at V and 2 bases at J, with 10 bases in the middle. This CDR3 has 13 amino acids. Germline V gives CDR1 SGHVS, CDR2 FNYEAQ. The DNA for the CDR3 is TGTGCCAGCAGCAGCGCAGACACCTACGAGCAGTACTTC. It specifies CASSSADTYEQYF.

This chain connects TRBV4-3 to TRBJ2-5; D ambiguous. CDR3 length: 14 residues. V was cut by 0 bases and J by 5 bases, with 10 bases left in between. The V gene's germline CDR1 is LGHNA and CDR2 YSLEER. The CDR3 is CASSQEVGWETQYF. The CDR3 coding sequence is TGCGCCAGCAGCCAAGAAGTAGGGTGGGAGACCCAGTACTTC.

This chain uses TRBV19 with TRBJ2-1, with 9 bases that match TRBD2. V lost 3 bases to trimming and J lost 1 base; unmatched junction nucleotides: 7. The CDR3 extends over 17 amino acids. CDR1 is LNHDA, CDR2 SQIVND, per germline (reference sequence). DNA for the CDR3: TGTGCCAGTAGTATGAGGCTAGCGGGGTTTTCCTACAATGAGCAGTTCTTC. This translates into CASSMRLAGFSYNEQFF. Complete variable domain (other parts from reference TRBV19 and TRBJ2-1): DGGITQSPKYLFRKEGQNVTLSCEQNLNHDAMYWYRQDPGQGLRLIYYSQIVNDFQKGDIAEGYSVSREKKESFPLTVTSAQKNPTAFYLCASSMRLAGFSYNEQFFGPGTRLTVL.

The gene calls are TRBV5-6 and TRBJ1-3; 9 bases agree with TRBD1. Germline V gene sequence: CDR1 SGHDT, CDR2 YYEEEE. The CDR3 is 15 residues long. After removal of 4 bases from V and 3 bases from J, the junction contained 5 bases not matched to a gene. CDR3 sequence: CASSPQGAFGNTIYF. The CDR3 region has the DNA TGTGCCAGCAGCCCACAGGGGGCCTTTGGAAACACCATATATTTT.

The J gene is TRBJ2-7, the V gene TRBV19; 7 positions agree with TRBD2. Trimming removed 3 bases from V and 0 bases from J; junction bases left unmatched: 2. Germline V lookup: CDR1 LNHDA, CDR2 SQIVND (reference sequence). The length of the CDR3 is 14 residues. CDR3 in amino acids: CASSIGGSSYEQYF. CDR3 nucleotide sequence: TGTGCCAGTAGTATCGGGGGGAGCTCCTACGAGCAGTACTTC.